A single sample gave rise to the 29 T cell receptor beta chains below, sequenced in a study of cytomegalovirus exposure and HLA in healthy donors. PCR primers comprised 60 Vbeta and 13 Jbeta primers. Clones were sequenced by immunoSEQ multiplex PCR, and TCRdb holds only the in-frame ones, with some missing. This sample has under 110,000 clones, with about 80% found just once. The sequencing input was PBMCs. The receptors derive from a middle-aged man in good health and CMV-seronegative.

The rearrangement links TRBV5-6 to TRBJ2-5, with a weak D call TRBD1 (6 bases). The CDR3 is made up of 13 amino acids. V was clipped by 4 bases and J by 2 bases, with 9 bases between them. Per the germline V gene, CDR1 is SGHDT and CDR2 is YYEEEE. The CDR3 DNA reads TGTGCCAGCAGCCCTGGACAGCAAGAGACCCAGTACTTC. Its translation: CASSPGQQETQYF.

The chain recombines TRBV6-5 with TRBJ2-3, with 9 bases fitting TRBD1. CDR1 MNHEY and CDR2 SVGAGI come from the germline V gene. Trimming at V came to 6 bases and at J to 3 bases, leaving 7 bases not matched to a gene. The CDR3 runs to 15 residues. Here the CDR3 DNA reads TGTGCCAGCAGGAAAACAGGGGGCGCGACAGATACGCAGTATTTT. Its translation: CASRKTGGATDTQYF.

This clone was seen only once. J is TRBJ2-3 and V is TRBV6-5; TRBD2 might be the D (6 bases). The CDR3 covers 15 residues. Per the germline V gene, CDR1 is MNHEY and CDR2 is SVGAGI. Between the trimmed V and J ends, which lost 6 bases and 6 bases, there was a span of 19 bases. CDR3 in amino acids: CASSRSGSPTDTQYF. The CDR3 DNA sequence: TGTGCCAGCAGCCGTAGCGGAAGCCCGACTGATACGCAGTATTTT.

The chain is built from TRBV7-9 and TRBJ2-2; D may be TRBD1 (6 bases). CDR3 size: 15 residues. Trimming stripped 6 bases from V and 0 bases from J, with 11 bases between. The germline CDR1 and CDR2 sequences are SEHNR and FQNEAQ (reference sequence). The CDR3 region is CASRPQGANTGELFF. The CDR3 DNA is TGTGCCAGCAGACCACAGGGCGCGAACACCGGGGAGCTGTTTTTT.

V usage is TRBV27 and J usage is TRBJ1-1; D is uncertain. The CDR3 sequence is 14 residues long. Germline values: CDR1 MNHEY, CDR2 SMNVEV (reference sequence). With 3 bases removed from V and 1 base from J, the gap between germline ends came to 9 bases. Written as DNA, the CDR3 is TGTGCCAGCAGTTTGCGGGCGGGGAACACTGAAGCTTTCTTT. Residues: CASSLRAGNTEAFF.

The chain joins TRBV7-8 to TRBJ2-2, with 8 bases aligning to TRBD1. The junction had 10 bases not matched to a gene; V was cut back by 5 bases and J by 2 bases. Per germline, CDR1 SGHVS and CDR2 FQNEAQ. The CDR3 length is 17 residues. The CDR3, as DNA: TGTGCCAGCAGCCTATTCCCGGACAGGGCAAACACCGGGGAGCTGTTTTTT. Protein: CASSLFPDRANTGELFF.

The chain is built from TRBV18 and TRBJ2-5; no clear D gene. CDR1 and CDR2 (germline): KGHSH, LQKENI. CDR3 size: 11 residues. The V end was cut by 5 bases, the J end by 2 bases, with 3 bases between. CDR3: CASSSQETQYF. The CDR3 bases are TGTGCCAGCTCATCTCAAGAGACCCAGTACTTC.

The table lists this clone with a count of one. The chain is built from TRBV19 and TRBJ1-5, with a tentative D call TRBD1 (6 bases). The CDR3 totals 15 residues. The V and J ends lost 3 bases and 4 bases respectively, with 13 bases between them. Germline-derived CDR1 and CDR2 are LNHDA and SQIVND (reference sequence). CDR3 sequence reads: CASSIGGRRNQPQHF. The DNA for the CDR3 is TGTGCCAGTAGTATCGGGGGGCGGCGTAATCAGCCCCAGCATTTT.

The rearrangement joins TRBV5-1 to TRBJ1-2; D remains ambiguous. The CDR3 length is 14 residues. With 0 bases removed from V and 1 base from J, the gap between germline ends came to 7 bases. From germline, CDR1 is SGHRS and CDR2 YFSETQ. In nucleotides, the CDR3 is TGCGCCAGCAGCTTGGTGTCAGTTAACTATGGCTACACCTTC. Its protein is CASSLVSVNYGYTF.

The J gene is TRBJ1-2, the V gene TRBV6-5; TRBD1 matches 7 bases. V lost 5 bases to trimming and J lost 2 bases; unmatched junction nucleotides: 2. Germline V lookup: CDR1 MNHEY, CDR2 SVGAGI. The CDR3 is made up of 13 amino acids. CDR3 nucleotide sequence: TGTGCCAGCAGTCTGGACAGGAACTATGGCTACACCTTC. Encoded protein: CASSLDRNYGYTF.

The rearrangement links TRBV25-1 to TRBJ1-3; TRBD1 is a possible D gene (6 bases). V was clipped by 3 bases and J by 9 bases, with 15 bases between them. CDR1 and CDR2 from the germline V gene are MGHDK and SYGVNS. The CDR3 runs 14 residues. The DNA of the CDR3 is TGTGCCAGCAGTGATTTCGCAGGGGTATCCACCATATATTTT. Its translation is CASSDFAGVSTIYF.

The CDR3 sequence: CASRSGRVIDTQYF. The CDR3 nucleotides are TGTGCCAGTAGATCGGGCAGGGTAATAGATACGCAGTATTTT. The V call is TRBV19, the J call TRBJ2-3; D is possibly TRBD1 (5 bases). Trimming left V 6 bases short and J 5 bases short, with 15 bases between. The CDR3 runs to 14 residues. Germline V lookup: CDR1 LNHDA, CDR2 SQIVND (reference sequence). Looking up the rest from reference TRBV19 and TRBJ2-3 gives the full variable domain: DGGITQSPKYLFRKEGQNVTLSCEQNLNHDAMYWYRQDPGQGLRLIYYSQIVNDFQKGDIAEGYSVSREKKESFPLTVTSAQKNPTAFYLCASRSGRVIDTQYFGPGTRLTVL.

V and J are TRBV4-3 and TRBJ1-3, with D perhaps TRBD1 (5 bases). This CDR3 is built from 15 residues. The V gene's germline CDR1 is LGHNA and CDR2 YSLEER. V dropped 0 bases and J dropped 3 bases, with 9 bases sitting between them. CDR3 nucleotide sequence: TGCGCCAGCAGCCAAGATGCGCAGGGTGGAAACACCATATATTTT. The encoded protein is CASSQDAQGGNTIYF.

This clone was seen a few times. The chain couples TRBV5-5 to TRBJ1-1, with 8 bases aligning to TRBD1. Trimming at V came to 1 base and at J to 6 bases, leaving 5 bases not matched to a gene. CDR1 is SGHKS, CDR2 YYEKEE, per germline (reference sequence). The CDR3 has 14 residues. The CDR3, as DNA: TGTGCCAGCAGCTTGAGGACAGGGAATTCTGAAGCTTTCTTT. This encodes CASSLRTGNSEAFF.

This clone is a singleton in its sample. The chain recombines TRBV7-9 with TRBJ1-1; no definite D call. In germline, CDR1 is SEHNR, CDR2 FQNEAQ (reference sequence). The CDR3 totals 14 residues. The germline V and J ends were trimmed by 1 base and 5 bases, with 11 bases remaining between them. Here the CDR3 reads CASSLGGTRTEAFF. CDR3 DNA: TGTGCCAGCAGCTTAGGTGGCACAAGAACTGAAGCTTTCTTT.

The chain combines TRBV19 with TRBJ1-1, with TRBD1 matching over 7 bases. The germline V gene encodes CDR1 LNHDA and CDR2 SQIVND (reference sequence). The trim removed 5 bases at V and 7 bases at J, leaving 10 bases unmatched. The CDR3 totals 14 residues. CDR3 in DNA: TGTGCCAGTAGTCCATGGACAGGTCGGGGTGAAGCTTTCTTT. Protein: CASSPWTGRGEAFF.

J is TRBJ2-1 and V is TRBV19, with 11 bases that match TRBD2. Trimming at V came to 1 base and at J to 3 bases, leaving 5 bases not matched to a gene. Germline CDR1 LNHDA, CDR2 SQIVND (reference sequence). The CDR3 is made up of 17 amino acids. DNA for the CDR3: TGTGCCAGTAGTATAGGTAGCGGGGGGGCCTTCTACAATGAGCAGTTCTTC. Residues: CASSIGSGGAFYNEQFF.

CDR3 bases: TGTGCCAGCAGCTTGGACCTCGGGACAGCCTCCTACAATGAGCAGTTCTTC. Amino acids: CASSLDLGTASYNEQFF. The gene calls are TRBV5-4 and TRBJ2-1, with 7 bases that match TRBD1. Germline-derived CDR1 and CDR2 are SGHNT and YYREEE (reference sequence). The CDR3 runs to 17 residues. J gave up 0 bases and V 0 bases, and 6 bases lay outside the gene matches.

This clone has more than one count but fewer than ten. V and J are TRBV6-1 and TRBJ1-1, with D possibly TRBD1 on 5 matching bases. The CDR3 sequence is 16 residues long. Germline assignment: CDR1 MNHNS and CDR2 SASEGT. With 3 bases removed from V and 4 bases from J, the gap between germline ends came to 18 bases. CDR3 nucleotide sequence: TGTGCCAGCAGTGAGAAAAGGGGTCAGGTGTCCACTGAAGCTTTCTTT. Residues: CASSEKRGQVSTEAFF.

The chain combines TRBV4-1 with TRBJ2-5; 9 bases map to TRBD1. The junction had 3 bases not matched to a gene; V was cut back by 4 bases and J by 3 bases. The germline V gene has CDR1 MGHRA and CDR2 YSYEKL. CDR3 size: 14 residues. CDR3 region: CASSLTGGKETQYF. CDR3 sequence (DNA): TGCGCCAGCAGCCTGACAGGGGGGAAAGAGACCCAGTACTTC.

This chain uses TRBV6-1 with TRBJ1-4; TRBD1 agrees at 11 bases. Germline CDR1 reads MNHNS; CDR2 reads SASEGT. CDR3 size: 15 residues. V lost 9 bases, J lost 0 bases, and 3 bases stayed unmatched. Here the CDR3 DNA reads TGTGCCAGGGAGGGACAGGGGGCAACTAATGAAAAACTGTTTTTT. Encoded protein: CAREGQGATNEKLFF.

This chain joins TRBV6-5 and TRBJ1-2, with D perhaps TRBD1 (5 bases). The V end was cut by 6 bases, the J end by 6 bases, with 14 bases between. Per germline, CDR1 MNHEY and CDR2 SVGAGI. The CDR3 runs 13 residues. The CDR3 loop is CASRTQGVNGYTF. CDR3 nucleotide sequence: TGTGCCAGCAGGACCCAGGGTGTTAATGGCTACACCTTC.

The chain joins TRBV5-6 to TRBJ1-2; weak D call: TRBD1 (5 bases). The germline V and J ends were trimmed by 0 bases and 4 bases, with 13 bases remaining between them. The germline V gene encodes CDR1 SGHDT and CDR2 YYEEEE. The CDR3 consists of 15 residues. This CDR3 reads CASSLVSGKFYGYTF. CDR3 DNA sequence: TGTGCCAGCAGCTTGGTGTCAGGGAAGTTCTATGGCTACACCTTC.

The chain couples TRBV7-2 to TRBJ1-1; D might be TRBD1 (6 bases). Trimming took off 1 base at V and 5 bases at J, with 11 bases between the two ends. Germline lookup yields CDR1 SGHTA and CDR2 FQGNSA. There are 14 residues in the CDR3. CDR3 sequence reads: CASSLGHRGTEAFF. DNA of the CDR3: TGTGCCAGCAGCTTAGGACATAGGGGGACTGAAGCTTTCTTT.

The genes are TRBV7-2 and TRBJ2-7; 9 nucleotides agree with TRBD2. The junction had 8 bases not matched to a gene; V was cut back by 6 bases and J by 2 bases. The germline CDR1 and CDR2 sequences are SGHTA and FQGNSA. The CDR3 is 15 amino acids. The CDR3 DNA reads as TGTGCCAGCAGGCTAGCGGGGTGGGACCCCTACGAGCAGTACTTC. It translates to CASRLAGWDPYEQYF.

V gene TRBV7-6 combines with J gene TRBJ1-2; 8 nucleotides align to TRBD1. This CDR3 has 14 amino acids. From germline, CDR1 is SGHVS and CDR2 FNYEAQ. The trim removed 5 bases at V and 4 bases at J, leaving 6 bases unmatched. The chain's CDR3 is CASSPRDRFYGYTF. The CDR3, as DNA: TGTGCCAGCAGCCCACGGGACAGGTTCTATGGCTACACCTTC.

The chain uses TRBV7-2 and TRBJ1-2; no definite D call. CDR3 size: 12 residues. The germline gives CDR1 SGHTA, CDR2 FQGNSA. V shed 5 bases and J shed 7 bases, with 11 bases lying between them. The CDR3 DNA follows: TGTGCCAGCAGCCCGCGTAGAAGTGGCTACACCTTC. Translation: CASSPRRSGYTF. The whole variable domain, remainder taken from reference TRBV7-2 and TRBJ1-2, is GAGVSQSPSNKVTEKGKDVELRCDPISGHTALYWYRQSLGQGLEFLIYFQGNSAPDKSGLPSDRFSAERTGGSVSTLTIQRTQQEDSAVYLCASSPRRSGYTFGSGTRLTVV.

This rearrangement joins TRBV10-3 to TRBJ1-2, with TRBD1 matching over 11 bases. The CDR3 has 13 amino acids. With 6 bases clipped from V and 4 bases from J, the junction kept 1 base outside the gene matches. The germline CDR1 and CDR2 sequences are ENHRY and SYGVKD. The CDR3 spells CAISGTGGYGYTF. CDR3 sequence (DNA): TGTGCCATCAGCGGGACAGGGGGCTATGGCTACACCTTC.

This chain uses TRBV11-2 with TRBJ2-5; a possible D gene is TRBD2 (5 bases). CDR1 is SGHAT, CDR2 FQNNGV, per germline. This CDR3 contains 15 residues. Trimming took 6 bases from V and 0 from J, leaving 14 bases between them. The CDR3 DNA reads as TGTGCCAGCAGTTCGGACTCAACGTACCAAGAGACCCAGTACTTC. Amino acids: CASSSDSTYQETQYF.